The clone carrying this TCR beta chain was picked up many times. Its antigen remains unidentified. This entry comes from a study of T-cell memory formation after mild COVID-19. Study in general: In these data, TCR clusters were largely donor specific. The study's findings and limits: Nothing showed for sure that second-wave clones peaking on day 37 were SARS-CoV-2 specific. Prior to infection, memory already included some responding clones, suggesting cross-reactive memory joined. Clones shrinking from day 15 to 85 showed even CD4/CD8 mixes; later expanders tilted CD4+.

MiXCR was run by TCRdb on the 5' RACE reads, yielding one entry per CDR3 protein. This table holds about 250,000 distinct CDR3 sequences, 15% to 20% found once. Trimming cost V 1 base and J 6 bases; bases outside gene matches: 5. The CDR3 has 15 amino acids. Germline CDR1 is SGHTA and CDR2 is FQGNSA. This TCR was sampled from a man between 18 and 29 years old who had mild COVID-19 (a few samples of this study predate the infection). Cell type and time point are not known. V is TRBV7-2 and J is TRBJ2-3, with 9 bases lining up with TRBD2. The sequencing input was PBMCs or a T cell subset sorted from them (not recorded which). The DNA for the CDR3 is TGTGCCAGCAGCTTAGTAGCGGGGGCTGGGGATACGCAGTATTTT. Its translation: CASSLVAGAGDTQYF.